These T cell receptor beta chains were read from a single sample in a study of blood T cell repertoires in COVID-19. Generated by immunoSEQ multiplex PCR, the TCRdb table keeps only in-frame clones and is missing some. Of about 300,000 clones listed, about 87% are singletons. The sequencing input was peripheral blood. The receptors here all came from a woman in her forties who had recovered from COVID-19. CDR3s include the opening cysteine and the closing phenylalanine or tryptophan. D genes are given only for firm matches. Size is omitted from some rows. Given values are once, few, many or a class for expanded clones.

16,TRBV3-1/TRBV3-2,TRBJ2-1,TRBD2,NA,TGTGCCAGCAGCCAAACACTAGCGGGGCTGTACAATGAGCAGTTCTTC,CASSQTLAGLYNEQFF
15,TRBV19,TRBJ1-5,TRBD1,NA,TGTGCCAGTAGTATAGTACAGGGGGCTGGGCAGCCCCAGCATTTT,CASSIVQGAGQPQHF
17,TRBV19,TRBJ1-2,TRBD1,once,TGTGCCAGTAGTATAGACGGCGAGACAGGGGGCAAATATGGCTACACCTTC,CASSIDGETGGKYGYTF
19,TRBV28,TRBJ1-2,NA,once,TGTGCCAGCAGTTCCTTCGGTAGGGCGGGCCGAATTTTCAGATATGGCTACACCTTC,CASSSFGRAGRIFRYGYTF
15,TRBV5-5,TRBJ1-5,NA,NA,TGTGCCAGCAGCTTGGAAGGGGATGGCAATCAGCCCCAGCATTTT,CASSLEGDGNQPQHF
15,TRBV6-8,TRBJ1-4,NA,few,TGTGCCAGCAGTTACTTGGCAGGCTATCGGGAAAAACTGTTTTTT,CASSYLAGYREKLFF
16,TRBV11-3,TRBJ1-5,TRBD1,NA,TGTGCCAGCAGCTTACCCACAGGGGGCGGCAATCAGCCCCAGCATTTT,CASSLPTGGGNQPQHF
15,TRBV5-1,TRBJ2-3,NA,NA,TGCGCCAGCAGCTTGGGGCAGGGGACGGCAGATACGCAGTATTTT,CASSLGQGTADTQYF
14,TRBV19,TRBJ2-4,NA,NA,TGTGCCAGTAGTATACGGTCCGGGGAAAACATTCAGTACTTC,CASSIRSGENIQYF
16,TRBV9,TRBJ2-7,TRBD1,NA,TGTGCCAGCAGCGCTGCTGGACAGGGGGCTAACTACGAGCAGTACTTC,CASSAAGQGANYEQYF
17,TRBV7-9,TRBJ2-7,NA,NA,TGTGCCAGCAGCTTAGACCAATGGCCGATGGTTACATACGAGCAGTACTTC,CASSLDQWPMVTYEQYF
14,TRBV5-1,TRBJ2-1,NA,NA,TGCGCCAGCGGAGGGGGGGTAGATTGGAATGAGCAGTTCTTC,CASGGGVDWNEQFF
14,TRBV2,TRBJ2-1,TRBD1,NA,TGTGCCAGCAGTTGGGACAGAACCTACAATGAGCAGTTCTTC,CASSWDRTYNEQFF
16,TRBV6-6,TRBJ1-1,NA,once,TGTGCCAGCAGTACCCCCCGTGGGCAGGGGAACACTGAAGCTTTCTTT,CASSTPRGQGNTEAFF
14,TRBV7-2,TRBJ1-2,NA,NA,TGTGCCAGCAGCTTCCGGGTGGGGGCCGATGGCTACACCTTC,CASSFRVGADGYTF
14,TRBV5-4,TRBJ1-2,NA,NA,TGTGCCAGCAGCTCTACAGGGAACGGCTATGGCTACACCTTC,CASSSTGNGYGYTF
13,TRBV5-6,TRBJ2-3,NA,NA,TGTGCCAGCAGCTTGGATAACACAGATACGCAGTATTTT,CASSLDNTDTQYF
19,TRBV21-1,TRBJ1-5,NA,NA,TGTGCCAGCCCCCCCGGTCCCCCAGGTCCGCTCCATAGCAATCAGCCCCAGCATTTT,CASPPGPPGPLHSNQPQHF
14,TRBV6-5,TRBJ1-4,NA,once,TGTGCCAGCAGTCGACGGGACACCGATGAAAAACTGTTTTTT,CASSRRDTDEKLFF
15,TRBV29-1,TRBJ2-3,NA,NA,TGCAGCGTTGATGCCCCGGGACTCCCTTCAGATACGCAGTATTTT,CSVDAPGLPSDTQYF
14,TRBV29-1,TRBJ1-1,NA,NA,TGCAGCGTTGACCGGGGCGGGGTATATACTGAAGCTTTCTTT,CSVDRGGVYTEAFF
15,TRBV9,TRBJ2-2,NA,NA,TGTGCCAGCAGCGTAGAGGCTGGGCAGACCGGGGAGCTGTTTTTT,CASSVEAGQTGELFF
15,TRBV19,TRBJ1-5,TRBD1,few,TGTGCCAGTAGTCCGTGGACAGGGCCAAATCAGCCCCAGCATTTT,CASSPWTGPNQPQHF
18,TRBV7-2,TRBJ2-3,TRBD2,NA,TGTGCCAGCAGCGCGGGTTTACGAGCGGGGGCCATAGCGGATACGCAGTATTTT,CASSAGLRAGAIADTQYF
14,TRBV5-6,TRBJ2-7,NA,once,TGTGCCAGCAGCTTGATGACAGGAACCTACGAGCAGTACTTC,CASSLMTGTYEQYF
14,TRBV19,TRBJ2-1,TRBD1,NA,TGTGCCAGTAGTATACCAACAGGGGACAATGAGCAGTTCTTC,CASSIPTGDNEQFF
14,TRBV29-1,TRBJ2-1,NA,few,TGCAGCGTTCGACTGGTGAGCTCCTACAATGAGCAGTTCTTC,CSVRLVSSYNEQFF
14,TRBV5-1,TRBJ1-2,NA,NA,TGCGCCAGCAGCTCCGGACAGACATACTATGGCTACACCTTC,CASSSGQTYYGYTF
15,TRBV5-1,TRBJ1-2,NA,once,TGCGCCAGCAGCTTGTTGCGGGGTTCGGGCTATGGCTACACCTTC,CASSLLRGSGYGYTF
13,TRBV30,TRBJ1-5,NA,NA,TGTGCCTGGAGTGTTCGTAGCAATCAGCCCCAGCATTTT,CAWSVRSNQPQHF
15,TRBV7-8,TRBJ1-3,NA,few,TGTGCCACGCACCCTGGCGGCAGCTCTGGAAACACCATATATTTT,CATHPGGSSGNTIYF
14,TRBV7-8,TRBJ2-2,NA,NA,TGTGCCCAGAGGGTGGAGGGGAACACCGGGGAGCTGTTTTTT,CAQRVEGNTGELFF
15,TRBV5-1,TRBJ1-6,NA,few,TGCGCCAGCAGCCGAGACAGGACACATAATTCACCCCTCCACTTT,CASSRDRTHNSPLHF
13,TRBV7-8,TRBJ1-6,TRBD1,NA,TGTGCCAGCAGGGACAGGGGGAATTCACCCCTCCACTTT,CASRDRGNSPLHF
12,TRBV2,TRBJ1-5,NA,NA,TGTGCCAGCAGTCGTCAGGTCCAGCCCCAGCATTTT,CASSRQVQPQHF
13,TRBV11-3,TRBJ2-2,NA,NA,TGTGCCAGCAGCTACAGGGCCATCGGGGAGCTGTTTTTT,CASSYRAIGELFF
13,TRBV27,TRBJ2-1,NA,NA,TGTGCCAGCAGTTGGGGGGGCGGGAATGAGCAGTTCTTC,CASSWGGGNEQFF
13,TRBV7-9,TRBJ1-5,NA,NA,TGTGCCAGCAGCTTAGCCAGTCCTGGGCCCCAGCATTTT,CASSLASPGPQHF
13,TRBV6-5,TRBJ1-1,TRBD1,NA,TGTGCCATCTCGACAGGGCACGACACTGAAGCTTTCTTT,CAISTGHDTEAFF
14,TRBV30,TRBJ2-3,NA,once,TGTGCCTGGAGTGTAGGGGGGGCAGGAGATACGCAGTATTTT,CAWSVGGAGDTQYF
15,TRBV19,TRBJ2-2,NA,few,TGTGCCAGTACCTCATGGGGCCTAAACACCGGGGAGCTGTTTTTT,CASTSWGLNTGELFF
18,TRBV11-2,TRBJ1-6,NA,NA,TGTGCCAGCAGCTTACTAGGTCCGAGGATCTCCTATAATTCACCCCTCCACTTT,CASSLLGPRISYNSPLHF
15,TRBV13,TRBJ2-7,NA,few,TGTGCCAGCAGCTTTAGTCGCAGGGGATCCTACGAGCAGTACTTC,CASSFSRRGSYEQYF
15,TRBV7-9,TRBJ2-5,NA,NA,TGTGCCAGCAGCTTAGCGTCTAGCGACCAAGAGACCCAGTACTTC,CASSLASSDQETQYF
15,TRBV18,TRBJ1-5,NA,NA,TGTGCCAGCTCACCAGGGAGGAACTTGGGTCAGCCCCAGCATTTT,CASSPGRNLGQPQHF
14,TRBV7-3,TRBJ2-2,NA,NA,TGTGCCAGCAACGCGGGTTTGAACACCGGGGAGCTGTTTTTT,CASNAGLNTGELFF
18,TRBV7-9,TRBJ1-3,NA,NA,TGTGCCAGCAGCTCAAATTTCGGTGGGGACATTTCTGGAAACACCATATATTTT,CASSSNFGGDISGNTIYF
14,TRBV2,TRBJ2-1,NA,NA,TGTGCCAGCCTCACGGCGCAGGGTGGCAATGAGCAGTTCTTC,CASLTAQGGNEQFF